The rows below give T cell receptor beta chains drawn from one sample of a study of shared clonotypes between healthy human individuals. Only in-frame clones appear in the TCRdb table, and some are missing; sequencing was by immunoSEQ multiplex PCR. This table holds 1.4 million to 1.5 million clones, around 95% found once. The sample consisted of naive CD4+ T cells sorted from blood. The receptors here all came from a man aged 25 to 45 in good health. Each CDR3 is given with its conserved first and last residue. Each record gives: J gene, D gene, V gene, clone size, CDR3 DNA, CDR3 protein. The D gene is left open where the match is weak. Size is omitted from some rows. Given values are once, few, many or a class for expanded clones.

TRBJ2-1 | NA | TRBV18 | NA | TGTGCCAGCTCATCAAGCGCCAGCAGCTCCTACAATGAGCAGTTCTTC | CASSSSASSSYNEQFF
TRBJ2-1 | NA | TRBV9 | NA | TGTGCCAGCAGCGGGAGCAATGAGCAGTTCTTC | CASSGSNEQFF
TRBJ2-7 | TRBD2 | TRBV6-1 | NA | TGTGCCAGCAGCCATACCGGACTAGCGGGAAGCGAGCAGTACTTC | CASSHTGLAGSEQYF
TRBJ2-3 | NA | TRBV30 | NA | TGTGCCTGGAGAGGGGGAGATACGCAGTATTTT | CAWRGGDTQYF
TRBJ2-3 | NA | TRBV5-4 | NA | TGTGCCAGCAGCTTCGACAGGAGCACAGATACGCAGTATTTT | CASSFDRSTDTQYF
TRBJ2-5 | NA | TRBV11-2 | NA | TGTGCCAGCAGCTTAGATGGACCGGTGGGGAGACAGGAGACCCAGTACTTC | CASSLDGPVGRQETQYF
TRBJ1-1 | NA | TRBV5-1 | NA | TGCGCCAGCAGCTTGGCAGGGTCCATGAACACTGAAGCTTTCTTT | CASSLAGSMNTEAFF
TRBJ2-1 | NA | TRBV5-5 | once | TGTGCCAGCAGCTTGGAATTAGCGTACTCCTACAATGAGCAGTTCTTC | CASSLELAYSYNEQFF
TRBJ1-4 | NA | TRBV5-5 | NA | TGTGCCAGCAGCTTACGACGGGACGCGCGAAATGAAAAACTGTTTTTT | CASSLRRDARNEKLFF
TRBJ2-1 | NA | TRBV28 | NA | TGTGCCAGCAGTCAAGCAAGTACGACAGGTTTTTGGTTCTTC | CASSQASTTGFWFF
TRBJ2-1 | NA | TRBV30 | NA | TGTGCCTGGAGCAGGGACGCCTACAATGAGCAGTTCTTC | CAWSRDAYNEQFF
TRBJ2-7 | TRBD2 | TRBV28 | NA | TGTGCCAGCAGTTTATCGATAGCGGGGGCGCGGGGGGACGAGCAGTACTTC | CASSLSIAGARGDEQYF
TRBJ1-2 | NA | TRBV5-1 | NA | TGCGCCAGCAGCTTGACACGTAACTATGGCTACACCTTC | CASSLTRNYGYTF
TRBJ2-2 | TRBD1 | TRBV27 | NA | TGTGCCAGCACTCCCTTAAGTACGGGACAGGGCTCCGGGGAGCTGTTTTTT | CASTPLSTGQGSGELFF
TRBJ1-2 | NA | TRBV4-1 | NA | TGCGCCAGCAGCCAAGACGACACGGGGCTGGATTCTGGCTACACCTTC | CASSQDDTGLDSGYTF
TRBJ1-3 | TRBD1 | TRBV30 | once | TGTGCCTGGAGTTTTGCAGGGGGCGTAGAGGACACCATATATTTT | CAWSFAGGVEDTIYF
TRBJ2-3 | TRBD2 | TRBV15 | NA | TGTGCCACCAGCACCCACACGACTAGCGGGAGTATTGATACGCAGTATTTT | CATSTHTTSGSIDTQYF
TRBJ2-1 | TRBD1 | TRBV6-5 | NA | TGTGCCAGCAGTTATATCGGGACAGGGCTCTACAATGAGCAGTTCTTC | CASSYIGTGLYNEQFF
TRBJ2-5 | NA | TRBV5-1 | NA | TGCGCCAGCAGCTTATCAACCCAAGAGACCCAGTACTTC | CASSLSTQETQYF
TRBJ2-1 | NA | TRBV28 | NA | TGTGCCAGCAGCCCCCGGGGGCCCACGAACAATGAGCAGTTCTTC | CASSPRGPTNNEQFF
TRBJ1-5 | NA | TRBV4-1 | few | TGCGCCAGCAGCCAGCGGGACATTAGCAATCAGCCCCAGCATTTT | CASSQRDISNQPQHF
TRBJ1-1 | TRBD1 | TRBV6-5 | NA | TGTGCCAGCAGGCGGACGGGACAGAGGAACACTGAAGCTTTCTTT | CASRRTGQRNTEAFF
TRBJ1-1 | NA | TRBV18 | NA | TGTGCCAGCTCACCCCAGGTGATTGAGGGAACTGAAGCTTTCTTT | CASSPQVIEGTEAFF
TRBJ2-1 | TRBD2 | TRBV5-1 | NA | TGCGCCACCTCGACTAGCGGTTCTGGCAATGAGCAGTTCTTC | CATSTSGSGNEQFF
TRBJ2-1 | NA | TRBV10-3 | NA | TGTGCCATCAGTGAGTCTCTAGAAGGCCTGTTCTTC | CAISESLEGLFF
TRBJ2-7 | NA | TRBV7-2 | NA | TGTGCCAGCAGCCAGAGGGTAGGGCAGCCCCTCTCCTACGAGCAGTACTTC | CASSQRVGQPLSYEQYF
TRBJ2-7 | NA | TRBV7-6 | NA | TGTGCCAGCAGCTCCGTGGGGGGACCAACCTACGAGCAGTACTTC | CASSSVGGPTYEQYF
TRBJ2-7 | NA | TRBV6-1 | NA | TGTGCCAGCAGTGAATATGTGCTAGGGGGGAGCTACGAGCAGTACTTC | CASSEYVLGGSYEQYF
TRBJ2-7 | TRBD1 | TRBV6-6 | NA | TGTGCCAGCAGTTCCCCGGGACAGAGCTACGAGCAGTACTTC | CASSSPGQSYEQYF
TRBJ2-1 | TRBD2 | TRBV9 | NA | TGTGCCAGCAGCCCCGGACTAGCGGGCTCTGAGCAGTTCTTC | CASSPGLAGSEQFF
TRBJ2-7 | NA | TRBV20-1 | NA | TGCAGTGCTAGAATTATCGTGGAGCAGTACTTC | CSARIIVEQYF
TRBJ2-7 | TRBD2 | TRBV27 | NA | TGTGCCAGCAGTTTACCGGGAGGCTCCTACGAGCAGTACTTC | CASSLPGGSYEQYF
TRBJ2-2 | NA | TRBV9 | NA | TGTGCCAGCAGCGTAGCCGCCCAGTCTCACACCGGGGAGCTGTTTTTT | CASSVAAQSHTGELFF
TRBJ2-5 | NA | TRBV15 | NA | TGTGCCACCAGCCCCAGGGGGGTCCGGGAGACCCAGTACTTC | CATSPRGVRETQYF
TRBJ2-6 | NA | TRBV28 | NA | TGTGCCAGCAGCAGACTACAATTACAGCGGTTGTCCTCTGGGGCCAACGTCCTGACTTTC | CASSRLQLQRLSSGANVLTF
TRBJ2-1 | NA | TRBV9 | NA | TGTGCCAGCAGCGTAGCGGTAACAGGGAGCTACAATGAGCAGTTCTTC | CASSVAVTGSYNEQFF
TRBJ2-1 | TRBD1 | TRBV28 | NA | TGTGCCAGCAGTTCACAGGGGGCGTCCTACAATGAGCAGTTCTTC | CASSSQGASYNEQFF